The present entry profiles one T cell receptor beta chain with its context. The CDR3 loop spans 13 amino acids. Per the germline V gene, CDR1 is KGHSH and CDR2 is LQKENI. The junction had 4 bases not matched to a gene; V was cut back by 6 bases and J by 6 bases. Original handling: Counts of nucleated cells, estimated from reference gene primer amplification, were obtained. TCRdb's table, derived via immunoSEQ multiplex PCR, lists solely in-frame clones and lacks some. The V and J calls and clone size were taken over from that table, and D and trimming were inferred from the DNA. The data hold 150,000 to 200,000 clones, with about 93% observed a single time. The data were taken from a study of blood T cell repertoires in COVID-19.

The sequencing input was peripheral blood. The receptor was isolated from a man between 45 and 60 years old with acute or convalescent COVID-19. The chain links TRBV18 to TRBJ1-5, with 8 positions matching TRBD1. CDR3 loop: CASSPTGGQPQHF. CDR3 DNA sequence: TGTGCCAGCTCGCCAACAGGGGGTCAGCCCCAGCATTTT.